The 10 T cell receptor beta chains in this list originate from one sample, sequenced in a study of blood T cell repertoires in COVID-19. Measured with immunoSEQ multiplex PCR; TCRdb has only the in-frame clones, and not every one. The data show around 150,000 clones, 65% to 85% seen once. Sequencing was carried out using peripheral blood. Every receptor here comes from a man over 45 with active or convalescent COVID-19.

This sequence joins TRBV2 and TRBJ2-1; 7 bases are shared with TRBD2. Losses at the gene ends were 7 bases for V and 4 bases for J; bases not matched to a gene: 10. Germline CDR1 reads SNHLY; CDR2 reads FYNNEI. The CDR3 is made up of 15 amino acids. The CDR3 is CASTPRLALYNEQFF. The CDR3, as DNA: TGTGCCAGCACCCCGCGACTAGCTCTTTACAATGAGCAGTTCTTC.

This chain joins TRBV4-2 and TRBJ2-7; 9 bases align to TRBD1. The germline V gene encodes CDR1 LGHNA and CDR2 YNFKEQ. Trimming at V came to 2 bases and at J to 4 bases, leaving 6 bases not matched to a gene. CDR3 size: 15 residues. CDR3 coding DNA: TGTGCCAGCAGCCAATTCACAGGGGGCGGTTACGAGCAGTACTTC. This encodes CASSQFTGGGYEQYF.

The chain joins TRBV5-1 to TRBJ2-1; 8 bases agree with TRBD2. CDR1 SGHRS and CDR2 YFSETQ come from the germline V gene. The CDR3 is 17 amino acids. Losses at the gene ends were 0 bases for V and 3 bases for J; bases not matched to a gene: 8. CDR3 in DNA: TGCGCCAGCAGCTTGGTAGCGGGATTGGTTGGCTACAATGAGCAGTTCTTC. As protein: CASSLVAGLVGYNEQFF.

The sample holds one count of this clone. This chain connects TRBV29-1 to TRBJ2-1, with D tentatively TRBD1 (6 bases). CDR1 and CDR2 (germline): SQVTM, ANQGSEA. Trimming removed 3 bases at V and 8 bases at J, with 11 bases between. The CDR3 extends over 12 amino acids. CDR3 coding DNA: TGCAGCGTTGATCAGGGGACCGATGAGCAGTTCTTC. Translated, it gives CSVDQGTDEQFF.

The rearrangement joins TRBV5-6 to TRBJ2-7, with D possibly TRBD1 on 6 matching bases. This CDR3 comprises 19 residues. Germline assignment: CDR1 SGHDT and CDR2 YYEEEE. The V end was cut by 0 bases, the J end by 4 bases, with 26 bases between. The DNA for the CDR3 is TGTGCCAGCAGCTTGGTCCATGGCCCCTTAAACAGGGCAAGGTACGAGCAGTACTTC. Translation: CASSLVHGPLNRARYEQYF.

The rearrangement uses TRBV27 and TRBJ2-6; 7 bases agree with TRBD2. The germline gives CDR1 MNHEY, CDR2 SMNVEV (reference sequence). With 0 bases clipped from V and 3 bases from J, the junction kept 2 bases outside the gene matches. This CDR3 spans 16 amino acids. The CDR3 region is CASSLSAGVGANVLTF. CDR3 bases: TGTGCCAGCAGTTTATCTGCGGGGGTTGGGGCCAACGTCCTGACTTTC.

The genes are TRBV28 and TRBJ2-7, with D possibly matching TRBD2 (6 bases). Germline values: CDR1 MDHEN, CDR2 SYDVKM. There are 15 residues in the CDR3. The V end was cut by 5 bases, the J end by 2 bases, with 16 bases between. This CDR3 reads CASSPRGSAAYEQYF. The CDR3 DNA follows: TGTGCCAGCAGTCCCCGGGGGAGTGCGGCCTACGAGCAGTACTTC.

This rearrangement joins TRBV19 to TRBJ2-6, with D perhaps matching TRBD1 (5 bases). Germline CDR1 and CDR2: LNHDA and SQIVND (reference sequence). The CDR3 extends over 17 amino acids. V lost 3 bases to trimming and J lost 0 bases, with 12 bases between them. The CDR3 loop is CASSMGQGSSGANVLTF. The DNA of the CDR3 is TGTGCCAGTAGTATGGGGCAGGGCAGCTCTGGGGCCAACGTCCTGACTTTC.

This clone appeared once. The chain links TRBV27 to TRBJ1-2; no clear D gene. The germline V gene has CDR1 MNHEY and CDR2 SMNVEV (reference sequence). V was trimmed by 3 bases and J by 2 bases, leaving 7 bases between them. The CDR3 sequence is 13 residues long. As DNA, the CDR3 is TGTGCCAGCAGTTTTAGACAAAACTATGGCTACACCTTC. Protein product: CASSFRQNYGYTF.

The chain recombines TRBV21-1 with TRBJ2-7; the D call of TRBD1 is as the table states it, not checked on the DNA. TRBV21-1 is a listed pseudogene. CDR3 length: 17 residues. CDR3 nucleotides: TGTGCCAGCACCACAAAGAGGACGGACAGGCTTCCCTACGAGCAGTACTTC. Encoded protein: CASTTKRTDRLPYEQYF.